This is a list of T cell receptor beta chains from one sample in a study of Graves' ophthalmopathy and Graves' hyperthyroidism. One entry per CDR3 protein results from TCRdb running MiXCR on the multiplex PCR reads. The sample records approximately 380,000 distinct CDR3 sequences, 20% to 25% being singletons. Sequenced sample: peripheral blood. These TCRs come from a woman aged 18-29 years with stable Graves' hyperthyroidism. CDR3s include the opening cysteine and the closing phenylalanine or tryptophan. The D gene is left open where the match is weak. Rows may omit the clone size; those that give it use once, few, many or a size class.

d_call: TRBD2; v_call: TRBV11-2; j_call: TRBJ2-7; clone_size: .; cdr3_aa: CASSLERGGAASGRALDEQYF; cdr3_nt: TGTGCCAGCAGCTTAGAGCGCGGTGGGGCGGCTAGCGGGAGGGCGTTGGACGAGCAGTACTTC
d_call: TRBD1; v_call: TRBV27; j_call: TRBJ1-5; clone_size: many; cdr3_aa: CASRGTGGSHQPQHF; cdr3_nt: TGTGCCAGCAGAGGGACAGGGGGATCCCATCAGCCCCAGCATTTT
d_call: .; v_call: TRBV20-1; j_call: TRBJ1-6; clone_size: .; cdr3_aa: CSERGQIDSPLHF; cdr3_nt: TGCAGTGAAAGGGGCCAGATTGATTCACCCCTCCACTTT
d_call: .; v_call: TRBV25-1; j_call: TRBJ2-2; clone_size: many; cdr3_aa: CASSPRGGELFF; cdr3_nt: TGTGCCAGCAGTCCCCGAGGCGGGGAGCTGTTTTTT
d_call: .; v_call: TRBV19; j_call: TRBJ2-2; clone_size: many; cdr3_aa: CASSINGHWNTGELFF; cdr3_nt: TGTGCCAGTAGTATTAATGGTCATTGGAACACCGGGGAGCTGTTTTTT
d_call: .; v_call: TRBV28; j_call: TRBJ1-2; clone_size: many; cdr3_aa: CASSFGTFDGYTF; cdr3_nt: TGTGCCAGCAGTTTCGGGACGTTTGATGGCTACACCTTC
d_call: .; v_call: TRBV15; j_call: TRBJ2-7; clone_size: many; cdr3_aa: CATSREGGYLYEQYF; cdr3_nt: TGTGCCACCAGCAGAGAAGGGGGTTACCTCTACGAGCAGTACTTC
d_call: .; v_call: TRBV3-1; j_call: TRBJ2-7; clone_size: many; cdr3_aa: CASSQADLDEQYF; cdr3_nt: TGTGCCAGCAGCCAAGCGGACCTTGACGAGCAGTACTTC
d_call: TRBD1; v_call: TRBV7-2; j_call: TRBJ2-5; clone_size: many; cdr3_aa: CASSRPGTGGRETQYF; cdr3_nt: TGTGCCAGCAGCCGTCCCGGGACAGGGGGGAGAGAGACCCAGTACTTC
d_call: .; v_call: TRBV29-1; j_call: TRBJ1-3; clone_size: few; cdr3_aa: CSVSGIGNTIYF; cdr3_nt: TGCAGCGTTTCCGGGATAGGAAACACCATATATTTT
d_call: TRBD1; v_call: TRBV6-4; j_call: TRBJ1-2; clone_size: few; cdr3_aa: CASSPDRDLGYTF; cdr3_nt: TGTGCCAGCAGCCCTGACAGGGATTTAGGCTACACCTTC
d_call: TRBD2; v_call: TRBV11-2; j_call: TRBJ2-7; clone_size: many; cdr3_aa: CASSARTSGRTFSYEQYF; cdr3_nt: TGTGCCAGCAGCGCCCGGACTAGCGGGAGGACCTTCTCCTACGAGCAGTACTTC
d_call: .; v_call: TRBV19; j_call: TRBJ2-7; clone_size: few; cdr3_aa: CASKPTTVGVYEQYF; cdr3_nt: TGTGCCAGCAAACCCACAACAGTTGGGGTTTACGAGCAGTACTTC
d_call: .; v_call: TRBV27; j_call: TRBJ1-1; clone_size: .; cdr3_aa: CASKIPVTEAFF; cdr3_nt: TGTGCCAGCAAGATACCCGTCACTGAAGCTTTCTTT
d_call: TRBD2; v_call: TRBV24-1; j_call: TRBJ2-1; clone_size: .; cdr3_aa: CATSDRTSGRVNEQFF; cdr3_nt: TGTGCCACCAGTGACCGGACTAGCGGGAGGGTTAATGAGCAGTTCTTC
d_call: TRBD1; v_call: TRBV2; j_call: TRBJ1-5; clone_size: many; cdr3_aa: CASSNTGVGNQPQHF; cdr3_nt: TGTGCCAGCAGTAATACAGGGGTGGGCAATCAGCCCCAGCATTTT
d_call: .; v_call: TRBV20-1; j_call: TRBJ2-5; clone_size: many; cdr3_aa: CSALQLAGAQETQYF; cdr3_nt: TGCAGTGCCCTCCAGCTGGCGGGGGCTCAAGAGACCCAGTACTTC
d_call: TRBD2; v_call: TRBV4-2; j_call: TRBJ2-7; clone_size: .; cdr3_aa: CASSRGLADTPYEQYF; cdr3_nt: TGTGCCAGCAGCCGAGGACTAGCGGACACACCCTACGAGCAGTACTTC
d_call: .; v_call: TRBV12-3/TRBV12-4; j_call: TRBJ2-7; clone_size: many; cdr3_aa: CASSSDITYEQYF; cdr3_nt: TGTGCCAGCAGTTCAGACATCACCTACGAGCAGTACTTC
d_call: .; v_call: TRBV29-1; j_call: TRBJ2-7; clone_size: .; cdr3_aa: CSVGKNYEQYF; cdr3_nt: TGCAGCGTTGGGAAAAACTACGAGCAGTACTTC
d_call: .; v_call: TRBV20-1; j_call: TRBJ2-2; clone_size: many; cdr3_aa: CSARQGPGNTGELFF; cdr3_nt: TGCAGTGCTAGACAGGGGCCGGGGAACACCGGGGAGCTGTTTTTT
d_call: .; v_call: TRBV10-3; j_call: TRBJ1-1; clone_size: many; cdr3_aa: CAISMDTEAFF; cdr3_nt: TGTGCCATCAGCATGGACACTGAAGCTTTCTTT
d_call: TRBD1; v_call: TRBV4-1; j_call: TRBJ2-7; clone_size: many; cdr3_aa: CASSQPDDRVQYF; cdr3_nt: TGCGCCAGCAGCCAACCCGACGACAGGGTTCAGTACTTC
d_call: .; v_call: TRBV6-5; j_call: TRBJ2-7; clone_size: few; cdr3_aa: CASSYAQGTEQYF; cdr3_nt: TGTGCCAGCAGTTACGCCCAGGGGACCGAGCAGTACTTC
d_call: .; v_call: TRBV7-6; j_call: TRBJ2-7; clone_size: once; cdr3_aa: CASSRTVGGSYEQYF; cdr3_nt: TGTGCCAGCAGCAGGACGGTGGGTGGCTCCTACGAGCAGTACTTC
d_call: .; v_call: TRBV6-2/TRBV6-3; j_call: TRBJ1-1; clone_size: many; cdr3_aa: CASSYTGGGNTEAFF; cdr3_nt: TGTGCCAGCAGTTACACGGGAGGTGGTAACACTGAAGCTTTCTTT
d_call: .; v_call: TRBV13; j_call: TRBJ1-1; clone_size: .; cdr3_aa: CASSSRTPEFF; cdr3_nt: TGTGCCAGCAGCTCCCGGACACCCGAGTTCTTT
d_call: .; v_call: TRBV4-1; j_call: TRBJ2-7; clone_size: .; cdr3_aa: CASSPGDSSYEQYF; cdr3_nt: TGCGCCAGCAGCCCGGGGGACAGCTCCTACGAGCAGTACTTC
d_call: .; v_call: TRBV20-1; j_call: TRBJ1-5; clone_size: many; cdr3_aa: CSASRHYSNQPQHF; cdr3_nt: TGCAGTGCTAGTCGGCATTATAGCAATCAGCCCCAGCATTTT
d_call: .; v_call: TRBV4-1; j_call: TRBJ1-1; clone_size: .; cdr3_aa: CASSQDPVREGEAFF; cdr3_nt: TGCGCCAGCAGCCAAGATCCGGTCAGGGAGGGTGAAGCTTTCTTT
d_call: .; v_call: TRBV6-1; j_call: TRBJ1-1; clone_size: once; cdr3_aa: CARGRGGHNTEAFF; cdr3_nt: TGTGCCAGGGGCCGTGGGGGGCACAACACTGAAGCTTTCTTT